A selection of T cell receptor beta chains follows, all from one sample in a study of blood T cell repertoires in COVID-19. Data came from immunoSEQ multiplex PCR; TCRdb stores just in-frame clones and leaves some out. The sample has some 120,000 clones; about 77% are singletons. Specimen: peripheral blood. These receptors all come from a human donor in a cohort sampled during active COVID-19. Both conserved end residues are part of each CDR3. A D gene is named only where the DNA matches it firmly. Size tells how often a clone was seen (once, few, many) or the class of an expanded clone, and some rows leave it out.

-	TRBV20-1	TRBJ1-2	-	TGCAGTGCCGCACAGAACTATGGCTACACCTTC	CSAAQNYGYTF
-	TRBV4-1	TRBJ2-7	TRBD1	TGCGCCAGCAGCCAACCGGGACAGACCTACGAGCAGTACTTC	CASSQPGQTYEQYF
-	TRBV30	TRBJ1-1	TRBD1	TGTGCCTTCGGACAGGGGGCCGGGACTGAAGCTTTCTTT	CAFGQGAGTEAFF
-	TRBV6-5	TRBJ1-4	-	TGTGCCAGCAGCGTCCCGGGGGTGACTAATGAAAAACTGTTTTTT	CASSVPGVTNEKLFF
once	TRBV6-4	TRBJ2-3	TRBD1	TGTGCCAGCGCACAGGGGAACGCAGATACGCAGTATTTT	CASAQGNADTQYF
-	TRBV7-3	TRBJ2-2	TRBD2	TGTGCCAGCAGCCCCCTCTCCTTTAGCGGGGGGGATAGCGGGGAGCTGTTTTTT	CASSPLSFSGGDSGELFF
few	TRBV7-2	TRBJ1-3	-	TGTGCCAGCAGCTTAGCGCGGAGGGCCTACTCTGGAAACACCATATATTTT	CASSLARRAYSGNTIYF
-	TRBV21-1	TRBJ2-7	-	TGTGCCAGCAGCTGGCGGAACGAGCAGTACTTC	CASSWRNEQYF
once	TRBV19	TRBJ1-4	TRBD1	TGTGCCAGTAGTGCCCCGGGACAGGGGAATGAAAAACTGTTTTTT	CASSAPGQGNEKLFF
-	TRBV6-2/TRBV6-3	TRBJ1-1	-	TGTGCCAGCAGTTACCGACCGGGTACCTCGAACACTGAAGCTTTCTTT	CASSYRPGTSNTEAFF